Listed below are T cell receptor beta chains from one sample, sequenced in a study of blood T cell repertoires in COVID-19. TCRdb keeps only in-frame clones here, not all; method: immunoSEQ multiplex PCR. The table lists over 250,000 clones, around 89% of them singletons, with roughly an eighth in the top ten. The source material was peripheral blood. These receptors were collected from a woman in her fifties or sixties with acute or convalescent COVID-19. Each CDR3 is given with its conserved first and last residue. D genes are given only for firm matches. Expanded clones get a size class; other rows say once, few or many, or leave the size out.

V	J	size	D	DNA	CDR3
TRBV2	TRBJ1-1	.	.	TGTGCCAGCAGAGACAGCCTACTATGGAACACTGAAGCTTTCTTT	CASRDSLLWNTEAFF
TRBV7-8	TRBJ1-2	.	.	TGTGCCAGCAGCTTACGGGAGGGGAGCTATGGCTACACCTTC	CASSLREGSYGYTF
TRBV6-5	TRBJ2-2	.	.	TGTGCCAGCAGTTGGCAGGGTTATACCGGGGAGCTGTTTTTT	CASSWQGYTGELFF
TRBV7-3	TRBJ2-1	.	.	TGTGCCAGCAGCTATGCTGGGGGGAGCTCCTACAATGAGCAGTTCTTC	CASSYAGGSSYNEQFF
TRBV3-1/TRBV3-2	TRBJ2-1	.	TRBD2	TGTGCCAGCAGCCCTCGGACTAGCTTCGGTCTTAGCGAGCAGTTCTTC	CASSPRTSFGLSEQFF
TRBV7-2	TRBJ2-5	.	.	TGTGCCAGCAGCTTAGCGTCTAGACAAGAGACCCAGTACTTC	CASSLASRQETQYF
TRBV9	TRBJ1-1	.	.	TGTGCCAGCAGCGTAGGTCCGGTGATGAACACTGAAGCTTTCTTT	CASSVGPVMNTEAFF
TRBV7-8	TRBJ2-3	.	.	TGTGCCAGCAGCCGGTCTGGGACAACTAGCACAGATACGCAGTATTTT	CASSRSGTTSTDTQYF
TRBV4-1	TRBJ2-7	.	TRBD1	TGCGCCAGCAGCCATTGGGACAGGAGGGCTGTCGGGGGCGAGCAGTACTTC	CASSHWDRRAVGGEQYF
TRBV7-2	TRBJ2-7	.	.	TGTGCCAGCAGCTTAGATCAGGTTATCTACGAGCAGTACTTC	CASSLDQVIYEQYF
TRBV9	TRBJ1-1	.	.	TGTGCCAGCAGCGTAGTAGCGGAGACCGCTGAAGCTTTCTTT	CASSVVAETAEAFF
TRBV25-1	TRBJ1-6	.	.	TGTGCCAGCAGTGAGGTCTACTCACCCCTCCACTTT	CASSEVYSPLHF
TRBV11-2	TRBJ1-4	.	.	TGTGCCAGCAGCTTCGGGTCCCTGAATGAAAAACTGTTTTTT	CASSFGSLNEKLFF
TRBV29-1	TRBJ2-7	.	.	TGCAGCGTCGCAACAGCCCCTACCTACGAGCAGTACTTC	CSVATAPTYEQYF
TRBV5-1	TRBJ2-7	.	.	TGCGCCAGCAGCCCTCCGACAGGCCCGTACTACGAGCAGTACTTC	CASSPPTGPYYEQYF
TRBV5-6	TRBJ2-7	.	TRBD1	TGTGCCAGCAGCTTCGAAGGGACAGGGCTGGGCGAGCAGTACTTC	CASSFEGTGLGEQYF
TRBV5-1	TRBJ2-2	.	TRBD1	TGCGCCAGCAGCTTGGGAGGGACAGGGTTCGGTACGGACACCGGGGAGCTGTTTTTT	CASSLGGTGFGTDTGELFF
TRBV6-5	TRBJ2-7	.	TRBD2	TGTGCCAGCGATCCGCTAGCGGGGGGCTCCTACGAGCAGTACTTC	CASDPLAGGSYEQYF
TRBV7-2	TRBJ1-2	.	.	TGTGCCAGCAGCTTAGAGGCCCACAGGGTGCCCGAGGGATACACCTTC	CASSLEAHRVPEGYTF
TRBV27	TRBJ2-7	.	.	TGTGCCAGCAGTTTAGCGGGTTCCTACGAGCAGTACTTC	CASSLAGSYEQYF
TRBV9	TRBJ1-2	once	TRBD1	TGTGCCAGCAGCGCGGGGGACAGTGTAATCTATGGCTACACCTTC	CASSAGDSVIYGYTF
TRBV2	TRBJ2-2	.	.	TGTGCCAGCTGGGGGGACAGATCGAACACCGGGGAGCTGTTTTTT	CASWGDRSNTGELFF
TRBV28	TRBJ2-7	.	TRBD1	TGTGCCAGCAGTTTTGGGACAGGGACCGTGCAGCAGTACTTC	CASSFGTGTVQQYF
TRBV27	TRBJ1-2	few	.	TGTGCCAGCAGGCGGACAGATACTAACTATGGCTACACCTTC	CASRRTDTNYGYTF
TRBV28	TRBJ2-1	.	TRBD2	TGTGCCAGCAGTTTGACTAGCGGGAGGAATGAGCAGTTCTTC	CASSLTSGRNEQFF
TRBV19	TRBJ1-5	.	.	TGTGCCAGTAGTATAGGGGAGGGGAGCAATCAGCCCCAGCATTTT	CASSIGEGSNQPQHF
TRBV27	TRBJ2-5	once	.	TGTGCCAGCAGTCCCGCGGCGAACCAAGAGACCCAGTACTTC	CASSPAANQETQYF
TRBV7-3	TRBJ2-1	.	.	TGTGCCAGCAGCTTGGAGCTCAACAATGAGCAGTTCTTC	CASSLELNNEQFF
TRBV15	TRBJ1-1	.	.	TGTGCCACCAGCACTGGCGGCGACCATGAAGCTTTCTTT	CATSTGGDHEAFF
TRBV3-1/TRBV3-2	TRBJ2-1	.	TRBD2	TGTGCCAGCAGCCAGCCCCGGGGCGGGGGGGCCAATGAGCAGTTCTTC	CASSQPRGGGANEQFF
TRBV11-1	TRBJ1-2	.	.	TGTGCCAGCAGCTTAGCGGGGGCGAGTGGCTACACCTTC	CASSLAGASGYTF
TRBV29-1	TRBJ2-2	.	TRBD1	TGCAGCGTCAGGACTGCCAGGGGGACCGGGGAGCTGTTTTTT	CSVRTARGTGELFF
TRBV6-5	TRBJ1-2	.	TRBD1	TGTGCCATATCTAGGGGTGGCAGGGGGACTGGCTACACCTTC	CAISRGGRGTGYTF
TRBV9	TRBJ2-3	.	TRBD1	TGTGCCAGCAGCGCCCGAGGGGGCAAGAAAGATACGCAGTATTTT	CASSARGGKKDTQYF
TRBV7-9	TRBJ2-3	.	TRBD2	TGTGCCAGCAGCTTATCTGCGGGAGGGCCTGTGGCAGATACGCAGTATTTT	CASSLSAGGPVADTQYF
TRBV5-6	TRBJ2-1	.	TRBD1	TGTGCCAGCAGCGCCGGGACAGGGAATTACAATGAGCAGTTCTTC	CASSAGTGNYNEQFF
TRBV3-1/TRBV3-2	TRBJ2-5	.	TRBD2	TGTGCCAGCAGCCCGGGAGGCTGGGAGACCCAGTACTTC	CASSPGGWETQYF
TRBV28	TRBJ1-2	few	.	TGTGCCAGCAGTCTTCCGGGACACCTCCTTTCTAACTATGGCTACACCTTC	CASSLPGHLLSNYGYTF
TRBV10-3	TRBJ1-1	.	.	TGTGCCATCAGTGAAGAGGTACTCGCTGCGGCTTTCTTT	CAISEEVLAAAFF
TRBV9	TRBJ1-1	.	.	TGTGCCAGCAGCGTAGCATCTGGCTCCGAAGCTTTCTTT	CASSVASGSEAFF
TRBV5-6	TRBJ1-5	.	.	TGTGCCAGCAGCTTAAGTTTACAGGGAGACAATCAGCCCCAGCATTTT	CASSLSLQGDNQPQHF
TRBV28	TRBJ1-5	.	.	TGTGCCAGCAGCCTGATAGTACCCCAAGATAGCAATCAGCCCCAGCATTTT	CASSLIVPQDSNQPQHF
TRBV9	TRBJ2-2	.	TRBD2	TGTGCCAGCAGCTTGACTAGCGGGATAACCGGGGAGCTGTTTTTT	CASSLTSGITGELFF
TRBV2	TRBJ2-2	.	.	TGTGCCAGCACCGATCTGGAGGACACCGGGGAGCTGTTTTTT	CASTDLEDTGELFF
TRBV13	TRBJ2-2	.	.	TGTGCCAGCAGCCTCACCGGGGACGGGGAGCTGTTTTTT	CASSLTGDGELFF
TRBV27	TRBJ1-5	.	.	TGTGCCAGCAGCCCGACTCGGCATCAGCCCCAGCATTTT	CASSPTRHQPQHF
TRBV7-2	TRBJ1-1	.	.	TGTGCCAGCCGCTGGGCAGGGGAGAGTGAAGCTTTCTTT	CASRWAGESEAFF
TRBV7-2	TRBJ2-1	.	TRBD2	TGTGCCAGCAGCTTAAGGTTGGCTAGCGGGATTAATGAGCAGTTCTTC	CASSLRLASGINEQFF
TRBV29-1	TRBJ1-2	.	.	TGCAGCGCTACGACACCCGCCCGTGATAACTATGGCTACACCTTC	CSATTPARDNYGYTF
TRBV9	TRBJ1-1	.	.	TGTGCCAGCAGCGTAGCTACCGGGGGGAACACTGAAGCTTTCTTT	CASSVATGGNTEAFF
TRBV5-6	TRBJ1-2	.	TRBD1	TGTGCCAGCAGCGGGGAGGACAGGACCTATGGCTACACCTTC	CASSGEDRTYGYTF
TRBV4-3	TRBJ2-1	.	.	TGCGCCAGCAGCCAAGAGGTCGGCAATGAGCAGTTCTTC	CASSQEVGNEQFF
TRBV28	TRBJ1-1	.	TRBD1	TGTGCCAGCAGTGTTCAGGGGGCGCGGACTGAAGCTTTCTTT	CASSVQGARTEAFF
TRBV4-2	TRBJ1-4	.	.	TGTGCCAGCAGCCAAGACGGCGGGGGGGGTGAAAAACTGTTTTTT	CASSQDGGGGEKLFF
TRBV6-5	TRBJ1-1	.	TRBD1	TGTGCCAGCAGTCCGGACAGGGGCCCGAACACTGAAGCTTTCTTT	CASSPDRGPNTEAFF
TRBV7-3	TRBJ1-1	.	.	TGTGCCAGCAGCTTAACACTAACTTCCCCTGAAGCTTTCTTT	CASSLTLTSPEAFF
TRBV5-1	TRBJ2-2	few	TRBD1	TGCGCCAGCAGCCAAAGGACAGGGGAGGCCGGGGAGCTGTTTTTT	CASSQRTGEAGELFF
TRBV25-1	TRBJ2-1	.	TRBD2	TGTGCCAGCAGATTAGCGGGAGGGCCCCACAATGAGCAGTTCTTC	CASRLAGGPHNEQFF
TRBV5-4	TRBJ1-4	few	TRBD1	TGTGCCAGCAGCTTGCGGGACAGTGCAACTAATGAAAAACTGTTTTTT	CASSLRDSATNEKLFF